This TCR beta chain was obtained from a study of blood T cell repertoires in COVID-19. Profiled with immunoSEQ multiplex PCR; TCRdb holds only in-frame clones, not every one. The sample lists just over 75,000 clones; approximately 90% were seen once. This clone was observed once. Trimming took off 3 bases at V and 0 bases at J, with 15 bases between the two ends. The CDR3 extends over 17 amino acids. Germline assignment: CDR1 LNHDA and CDR2 SQIVND (reference sequence). This chain connects TRBV19 to TRBJ2-1; possible D gene TRBD2, 5 bases. Sequencing was carried out using peripheral blood. The TCR sequence derives from a woman of 80 years or more with active or convalescent COVID-19. CDR3 sequence reads: CASSISGILSSYNEQFF. The CDR3 region has the DNA TGTGCCAGTAGTATTTCCGGGATCCTAAGCTCCTACAATGAGCAGTTCTTC.